This is a list of T cell receptor beta chains from one sample in a study of cytomegalovirus exposure and HLA in healthy donors. Only in-frame clones appear in the TCRdb table, and some are missing; sequencing was by immunoSEQ multiplex PCR. This table has more than 100,000 clones, about 80% appearing once. The sequenced material came from PBMCs. These receptors all come from a female donor in good health and CMV-seropositive. CDR3s include the opening cysteine and the closing phenylalanine or tryptophan. Fields, in order: V gene, J gene, D gene, clone size, CDR3 DNA, CDR3 protein. A D gene is named only where the DNA matches it firmly. Some rows mark clone size as missing; the rest say once, few, many or name a class of expanded clone.

V: TRBV28
J: TRBJ1-2
D: .
size: .
DNA: TGTGCCAGCAGTGCCTCGAGCCCTTCGGGCTACACCTTC
CDR3: CASSASSPSGYTF

V: TRBV10-3
J: TRBJ2-5
D: TRBD2
size: .
DNA: TGTGCCATCAGCCCTAGCGGGGGGGACCAAGAGACCCAGTACTTC
CDR3: CAISPSGGDQETQYF

V: TRBV30
J: TRBJ1-2
D: TRBD1
size: .
DNA: TGTGCCCGGGCTACAGGGGCCGACAACTATGGCTACACCTTC
CDR3: CARATGADNYGYTF

V: TRBV6-5
J: TRBJ1-4
D: TRBD1
size: .
DNA: TGTGCCAGCAGTATGACAGGGGGAAGGGATGAAAAACTGTTTTTT
CDR3: CASSMTGGRDEKLFF

V: TRBV6-5
J: TRBJ1-1
D: .
size: .
DNA: TGTGCCAGCCGGTATACAGGGACCAACACTGAAGCTTTCTTT
CDR3: CASRYTGTNTEAFF

V: TRBV28
J: TRBJ1-1
D: .
size: .
DNA: TGTGCCAGCAGTTTCCTGCGGGAAGCTTTCTTT
CDR3: CASSFLREAFF

V: TRBV5-1
J: TRBJ1-1
D: TRBD1
size: .
DNA: TGCGCCAGCAGCAGCTTAGGGACAGGGAACACTGAAGCTTTCTTT
CDR3: CASSSLGTGNTEAFF

V: TRBV25-1
J: TRBJ2-7
D: .
size: .
DNA: TGTGCCAGCACGTTTACAGGGACCTACGAGCAGTACTTC
CDR3: CASTFTGTYEQYF

V: TRBV2
J: TRBJ2-3
D: .
size: .
DNA: TGTGCCAGCAGTACCAACCCCGCGGGGCAGGGCCCAAGGGGTGGTACGCAGTATTTT
CDR3: CASSTNPAGQGPRGGTQYF

V: TRBV7-9
J: TRBJ1-5
D: .
size: .
DNA: TGTGCCAGCAGCGCGATCAATGGGGGGAATCAGCCCCAGCATTTT
CDR3: CASSAINGGNQPQHF

V: TRBV19
J: TRBJ2-7
D: TRBD2
size: .
DNA: TGTGCCAGTAGTATTGACCCGGGACTAGCGCCGAAATCCTACGAGCAGTACTTC
CDR3: CASSIDPGLAPKSYEQYF

V: TRBV30
J: TRBJ2-1
D: .
size: .
DNA: TGTGCCTGGAGTGCGGGTCATGAGCAGTTCTTC
CDR3: CAWSAGHEQFF

V: TRBV4-2
J: TRBJ1-2
D: .
size: few
DNA: TGTGCCAGCAGCCAAGACAAATATGGCTACACCTTC
CDR3: CASSQDKYGYTF

V: TRBV7-9
J: TRBJ1-1
D: .
size: few
DNA: TGTGCCAGCAGCTTAGACTCAAACACTGAAGCTTTCTTT
CDR3: CASSLDSNTEAFF

V: TRBV5-1
J: TRBJ2-1
D: .
size: .
DNA: TGCGCCAGCAGCTTGAGTACCGGGTACAATGAGCAGTTCTTC
CDR3: CASSLSTGYNEQFF

V: TRBV5-1
J: TRBJ2-2
D: .
size: .
DNA: TGCGCCAGCAGCACTGGACAGAGCGGGGAGCTGTTTTTT
CDR3: CASSTGQSGELFF

V: TRBV6-6
J: TRBJ1-5
D: .
size: .
DNA: TGTGCCAGCAGTACCCAGGGGAATCAGCCCCAGCATTTT
CDR3: CASSTQGNQPQHF

V: TRBV28
J: TRBJ1-1
D: .
size: .
DNA: TGTGCCAGCCCCCGCAGGGGCAGGGGATCCACTGAAGCTTTCTTT
CDR3: CASPRRGRGSTEAFF

V: TRBV9
J: TRBJ2-1
D: TRBD2
size: .
DNA: TGTGCCAGCAGCGTAGGGGCGGGGGGGTACAATGAGCAGTTCTTC
CDR3: CASSVGAGGYNEQFF

V: TRBV19
J: TRBJ1-1
D: .
size: .
DNA: TGTGCCAGTAGTATATATGAGGGTGGCACTGAAGCTTTCTTT
CDR3: CASSIYEGGTEAFF

V: TRBV2
J: TRBJ1-1
D: .
size: .
DNA: TGTGCCACTAAGATGAACACTGAAGCTTTCTTT
CDR3: CATKMNTEAFF

V: TRBV28
J: TRBJ1-1
D: TRBD1
size: .
DNA: TGTGCCAGCAGTTCCCCGCGACAGGGGACCAGGAACACTGAAGCTTTCTTT
CDR3: CASSSPRQGTRNTEAFF

V: TRBV6-5
J: TRBJ1-2
D: TRBD1
size: .
DNA: TGTGCCAGCAGTTTTGGGACAGGCCTTGCTAACTATGGCTACACCTTC
CDR3: CASSFGTGLANYGYTF

V: TRBV28
J: TRBJ1-2
D: .
size: .
DNA: TGTGCCAGCAGAATGGGAGGGGTAGGCTACACCTTC
CDR3: CASRMGGVGYTF

V: TRBV29-1
J: TRBJ2-6
D: .
size: .
DNA: TGCAGCGTGAGGGCGACGGCCAACGTCCTGACTTTC
CDR3: CSVRATANVLTF

V: TRBV5-6
J: TRBJ1-1
D: TRBD1
size: .
DNA: TGTGCCAGCCTAATAGCAGGACAGGGGATGAACACTGAAGCTTTCTTT
CDR3: CASLIAGQGMNTEAFF

V: TRBV11-3
J: TRBJ1-1
D: .
size: .
DNA: TGTGCCAGCAGCTCTACAGGACTGAACACTGAAGCTTTCTTT
CDR3: CASSSTGLNTEAFF

V: TRBV19
J: TRBJ2-5
D: .
size: .
DNA: TGTGCCAGTAGTCCCCCGTTGGGCAGGGGCCAGACCCAGTACTTC
CDR3: CASSPPLGRGQTQYF

V: TRBV6-1
J: TRBJ2-7
D: .
size: .
DNA: TGTGCCAGCAGGCTAGTACAGGGAGCTTACGAGCAGTACTTC
CDR3: CASRLVQGAYEQYF

V: TRBV7-9
J: TRBJ1-3
D: .
size: .
DNA: TGTGCCAGCAGCTTAGCCCAGGGCGGTGGAAACACCATATATTTT
CDR3: CASSLAQGGGNTIYF

V: TRBV6-4
J: TRBJ1-1
D: TRBD1
size: .
DNA: TGTGCCAGTAAACAGGGGTTGAACACTGAAGCTTTCTTT
CDR3: CASKQGLNTEAFF

V: TRBV19
J: TRBJ2-7
D: TRBD1
size: .
DNA: TGTGCCAGTAGTGCAGAACAGGGGAGCTCCTACGAGCAGTACTTC
CDR3: CASSAEQGSSYEQYF

V: TRBV4-2
J: TRBJ2-5
D: TRBD2
size: .
DNA: TGTGCCAGCAGCCCTGAGGGAGGGAACCAAGAGACCCAGTACTTC
CDR3: CASSPEGGNQETQYF

V: TRBV4-2
J: TRBJ2-3
D: .
size: .
DNA: TGTGCCAGCAGCCCCGAAGGGGGTCGCACAGATACGCAGTATTTT
CDR3: CASSPEGGRTDTQYF

V: TRBV9
J: TRBJ1-2
D: TRBD1
size: .
DNA: TGTGCCAGCAGCGTAGCCAAGGACAGGGTCGGGAATGGCTACACCTTC
CDR3: CASSVAKDRVGNGYTF

V: TRBV6-6
J: TRBJ2-3
D: TRBD2
size: once
DNA: TGTGCCAGCAGTTCCCGACTAGCGGCGACCACAGATACGCAGTATTTT
CDR3: CASSSRLAATTDTQYF

V: TRBV6-6
J: TRBJ1-2
D: .
size: .
DNA: TGTGCCAGCAGCCTTGAACAAGAACCTTACCATGGCTACACCTTC
CDR3: CASSLEQEPYHGYTF

V: TRBV15
J: TRBJ1-1
D: .
size: .
DNA: TGTGCCACCAGCAGACAGCCAACAGGAGCTTACACTGAAGCTTTCTTT
CDR3: CATSRQPTGAYTEAFF

V: TRBV28
J: TRBJ1-1
D: TRBD1
size: few
DNA: TGTGCCAGCAGTTCTCCCGGGACAGGGTACACTGAAGCTTTCTTT
CDR3: CASSSPGTGYTEAFF

V: TRBV4-2
J: TRBJ2-5
D: TRBD2
size: .
DNA: TGTGCCAGCAGCCAAGGGGATAGCGGGCAAGAGACCCAGTACTTC
CDR3: CASSQGDSGQETQYF

V: TRBV29-1
J: TRBJ2-7
D: .
size: .
DNA: TGCAGCGTTGAGCGGCTGAACTACGAGCAGTACTTC
CDR3: CSVERLNYEQYF

V: TRBV28
J: TRBJ1-1
D: TRBD1
size: .
DNA: TGTGCCAGCAGCGCCGCTCAGGGGGCAAGGACGAACACTGAAGCTTTCTTT
CDR3: CASSAAQGARTNTEAFF

V: TRBV2
J: TRBJ1-2
D: .
size: .
DNA: TGTGCCAGCAGTGAAGCCATGACACTCTATGGCTACACCTTC
CDR3: CASSEAMTLYGYTF

V: TRBV20-1
J: TRBJ2-5
D: .
size: once
DNA: TGCAGTGCTAGTCGCCAAGAGACCCAGTACTTC
CDR3: CSASRQETQYF

V: TRBV2
J: TRBJ1-5
D: TRBD1
size: .
DNA: TGTGCCAGCAGAGAACAGGGGATCCGTAGCAATCAGCCCCAGCATTTT
CDR3: CASREQGIRSNQPQHF

V: TRBV19
J: TRBJ1-1
D: .
size: .
DNA: TGTGCCAGTAAGTCGGGACTGATGAACACTGAAGCTTTCTTT
CDR3: CASKSGLMNTEAFF

V: TRBV7-9
J: TRBJ1-5
D: TRBD1
size: once
DNA: TGTGCCAGCAGCTCGACAGGGGAGGGGCAGCCCCAGCATTTT
CDR3: CASSSTGEGQPQHF

V: TRBV4-1
J: TRBJ2-3
D: TRBD2
size: .
DNA: TGCGCCAGCACCACTAGCGGTTCTAGCACAGATACGCAGTATTTT
CDR3: CASTTSGSSTDTQYF

V: TRBV7-9
J: TRBJ1-2
D: .
size: .
DNA: TGTGCCAGCAGCCCGGACAGCAACTATGGCTACACCTTC
CDR3: CASSPDSNYGYTF

V: TRBV19
J: TRBJ2-7
D: .
size: .
DNA: TGTGCCAGTAGTATTTCCCCCACAGGGAGCCCCTACGAGCAGTACTTC
CDR3: CASSISPTGSPYEQYF

V: TRBV9
J: TRBJ1-6
D: .
size: .
DNA: TGTGCCAGCAGCGTAGCCGGGGATGGTTCACCCCTCCACTTT
CDR3: CASSVAGDGSPLHF

V: TRBV20-1
J: TRBJ2-3
D: .
size: .
DNA: TGCAGCGTCCCTCTGAGAGATACGCAGTATTTT
CDR3: CSVPLRDTQYF

V: TRBV9
J: TRBJ1-2
D: .
size: .
DNA: TGTGCCAGCAGCGTATCCTCAGGGGCACTAGGCTATGGCTACACCTTC
CDR3: CASSVSSGALGYGYTF

V: TRBV27
J: TRBJ1-4
D: TRBD1
size: .
DNA: TGTGCCAGCACCAGATTGTTGACAGGGGGCTCCTCAACTAATGAAAAACTGTTTTTT
CDR3: CASTRLLTGGSSTNEKLFF